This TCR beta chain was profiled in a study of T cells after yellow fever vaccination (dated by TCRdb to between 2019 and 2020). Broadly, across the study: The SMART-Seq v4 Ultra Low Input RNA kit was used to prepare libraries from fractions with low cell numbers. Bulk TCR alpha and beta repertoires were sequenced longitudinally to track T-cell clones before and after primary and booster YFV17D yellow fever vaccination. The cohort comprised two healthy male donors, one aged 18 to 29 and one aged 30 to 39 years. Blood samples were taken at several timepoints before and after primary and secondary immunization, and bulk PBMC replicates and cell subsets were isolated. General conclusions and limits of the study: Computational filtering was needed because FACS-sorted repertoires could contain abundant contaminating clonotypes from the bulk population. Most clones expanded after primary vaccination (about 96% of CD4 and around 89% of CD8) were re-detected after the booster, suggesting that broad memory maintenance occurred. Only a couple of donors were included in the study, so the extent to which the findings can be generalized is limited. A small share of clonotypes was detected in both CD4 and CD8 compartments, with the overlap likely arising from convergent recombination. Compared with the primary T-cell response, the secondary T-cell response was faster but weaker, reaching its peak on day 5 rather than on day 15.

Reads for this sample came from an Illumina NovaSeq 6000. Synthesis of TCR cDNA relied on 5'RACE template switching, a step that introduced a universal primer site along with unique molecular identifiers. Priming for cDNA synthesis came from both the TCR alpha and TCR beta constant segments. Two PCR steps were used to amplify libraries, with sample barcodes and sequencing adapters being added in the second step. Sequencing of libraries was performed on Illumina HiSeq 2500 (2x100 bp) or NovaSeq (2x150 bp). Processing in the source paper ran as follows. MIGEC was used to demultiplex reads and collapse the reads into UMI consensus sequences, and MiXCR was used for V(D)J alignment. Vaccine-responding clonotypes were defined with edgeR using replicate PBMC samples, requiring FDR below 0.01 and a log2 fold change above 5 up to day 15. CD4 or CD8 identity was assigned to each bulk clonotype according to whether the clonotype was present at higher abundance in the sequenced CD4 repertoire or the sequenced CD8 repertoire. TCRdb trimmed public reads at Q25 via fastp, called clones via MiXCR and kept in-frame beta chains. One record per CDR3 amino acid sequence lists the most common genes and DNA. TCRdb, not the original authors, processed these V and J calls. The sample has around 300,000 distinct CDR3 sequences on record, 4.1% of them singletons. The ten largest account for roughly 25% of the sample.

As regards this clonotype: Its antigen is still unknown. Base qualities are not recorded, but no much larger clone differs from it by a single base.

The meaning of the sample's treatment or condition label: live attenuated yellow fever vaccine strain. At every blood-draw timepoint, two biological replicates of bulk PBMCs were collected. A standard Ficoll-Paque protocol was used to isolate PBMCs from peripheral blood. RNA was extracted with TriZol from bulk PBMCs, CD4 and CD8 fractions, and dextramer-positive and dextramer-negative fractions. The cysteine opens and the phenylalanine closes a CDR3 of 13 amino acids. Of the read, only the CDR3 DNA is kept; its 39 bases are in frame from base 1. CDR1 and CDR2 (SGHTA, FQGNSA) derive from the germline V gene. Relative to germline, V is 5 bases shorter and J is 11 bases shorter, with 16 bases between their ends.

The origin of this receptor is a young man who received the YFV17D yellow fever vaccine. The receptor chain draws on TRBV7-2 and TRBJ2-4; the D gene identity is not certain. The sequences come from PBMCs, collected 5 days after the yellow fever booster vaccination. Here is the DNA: TGTGCCAGCAGCCCGAATCTACCAAAGGTTCAGTACTTC. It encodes CASSPNLPKVQYF.